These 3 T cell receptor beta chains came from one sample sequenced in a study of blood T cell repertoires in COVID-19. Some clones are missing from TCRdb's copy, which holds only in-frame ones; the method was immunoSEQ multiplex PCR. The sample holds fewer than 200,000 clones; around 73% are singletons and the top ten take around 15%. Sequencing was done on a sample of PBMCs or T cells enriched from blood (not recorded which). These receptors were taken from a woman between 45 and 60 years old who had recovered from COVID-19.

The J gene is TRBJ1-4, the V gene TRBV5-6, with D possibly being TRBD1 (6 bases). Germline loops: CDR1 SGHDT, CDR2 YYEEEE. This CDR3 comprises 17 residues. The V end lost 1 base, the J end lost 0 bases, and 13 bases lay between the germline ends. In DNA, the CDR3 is TGTGCCAGCAGCTTGTCTGCAGGGGTCTCAACTAATGAAAAACTGTTTTTT. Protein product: CASSLSAGVSTNEKLFF.

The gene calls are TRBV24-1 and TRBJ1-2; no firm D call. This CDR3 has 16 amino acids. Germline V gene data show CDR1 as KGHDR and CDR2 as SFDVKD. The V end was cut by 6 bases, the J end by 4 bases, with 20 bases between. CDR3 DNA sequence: TGTGCCACCAGTTTCCCGAGGGCAGGCCGCGGCTATGGCTACACCTTC. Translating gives CATSFPRAGRGYGYTF.

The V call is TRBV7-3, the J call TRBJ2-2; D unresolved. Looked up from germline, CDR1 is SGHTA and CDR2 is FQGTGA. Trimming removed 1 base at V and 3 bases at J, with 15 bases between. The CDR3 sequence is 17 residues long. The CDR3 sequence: CASSLRCFVRDTGELFF. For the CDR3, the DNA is TGTGCCAGCAGCTTAAGATGTTTTGTACGGGACACCGGGGAGCTGTTTTTT.